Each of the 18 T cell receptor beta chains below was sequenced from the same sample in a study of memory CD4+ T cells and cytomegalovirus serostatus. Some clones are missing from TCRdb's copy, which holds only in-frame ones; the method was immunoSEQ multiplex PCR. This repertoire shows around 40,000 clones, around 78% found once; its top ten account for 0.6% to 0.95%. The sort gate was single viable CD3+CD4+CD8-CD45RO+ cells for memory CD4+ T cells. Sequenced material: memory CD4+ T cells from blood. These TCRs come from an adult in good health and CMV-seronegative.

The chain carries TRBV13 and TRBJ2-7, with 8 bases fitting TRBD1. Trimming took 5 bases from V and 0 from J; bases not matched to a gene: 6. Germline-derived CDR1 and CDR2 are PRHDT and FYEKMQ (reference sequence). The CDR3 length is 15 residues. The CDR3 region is CASSLTGAVSYEQYF. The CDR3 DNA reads TGTGCCAGCAGCCTGACAGGGGCGGTCTCCTACGAGCAGTACTTC.

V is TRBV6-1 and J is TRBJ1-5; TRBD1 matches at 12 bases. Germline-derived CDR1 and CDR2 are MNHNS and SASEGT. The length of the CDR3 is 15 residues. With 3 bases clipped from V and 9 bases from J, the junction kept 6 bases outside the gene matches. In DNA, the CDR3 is TGTGCCAGCAGTGATTTGGGACAGGGGGCACGGCCCCAGCATTTT. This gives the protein CASSDLGQGARPQHF.

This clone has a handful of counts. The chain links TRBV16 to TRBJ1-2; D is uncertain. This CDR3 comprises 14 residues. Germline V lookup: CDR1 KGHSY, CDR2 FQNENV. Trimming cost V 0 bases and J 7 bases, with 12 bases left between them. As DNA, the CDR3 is TGTGCCAGCAGCCAATCAGCTGGGGTTGGTGGCTACACCTTC. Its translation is CASSQSAGVGGYTF.

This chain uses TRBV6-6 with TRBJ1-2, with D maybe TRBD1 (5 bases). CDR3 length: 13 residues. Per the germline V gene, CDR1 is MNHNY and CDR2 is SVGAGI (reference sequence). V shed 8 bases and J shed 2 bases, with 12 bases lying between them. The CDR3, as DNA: TGTGCCAGCTGGGGGGGGTCCAACTATGGCTACACCTTC. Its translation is CASWGGSNYGYTF.

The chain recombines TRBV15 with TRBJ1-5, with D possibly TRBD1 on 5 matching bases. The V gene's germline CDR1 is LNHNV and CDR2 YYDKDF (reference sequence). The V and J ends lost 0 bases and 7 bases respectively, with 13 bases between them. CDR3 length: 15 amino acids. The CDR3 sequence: CATSRDLRQGQPQHF. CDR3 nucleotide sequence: TGTGCCACCAGCAGAGATCTTAGGCAGGGCCAGCCCCAGCATTTT. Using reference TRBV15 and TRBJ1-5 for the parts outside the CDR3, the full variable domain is DAMVIQNPRYQVTQFGKPVTLSCSQTLNHNVMYWYQQKSSQAPKLLFHYYDKDFNNEADTPDNFQSRRPNTSFCFLDIRSPGLGDTAMYLCATSRDLRQGQPQHFGDGTRLSIL.

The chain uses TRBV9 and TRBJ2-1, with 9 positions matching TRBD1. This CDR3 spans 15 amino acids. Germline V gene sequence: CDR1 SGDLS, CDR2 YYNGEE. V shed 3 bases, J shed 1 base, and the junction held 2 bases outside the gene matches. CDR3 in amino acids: CASSAGTGSYNEQFF. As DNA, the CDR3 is TGTGCCAGCAGCGCAGGGACAGGGTCCTACAATGAGCAGTTCTTC.

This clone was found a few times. The CDR3 region has the DNA TGTGCCAGTAGTATCGATGGCGGGGGCAAGACCGGGGAGCTGTTTTTT. Encoded protein: CASSIDGGGKTGELFF. V and J are TRBV19 and TRBJ2-2; the D gene is possibly TRBD2 (7 bases). CDR1 and CDR2 (germline): LNHDA, SQIVND (reference sequence). Trimming took 3 bases from V and 5 from J, leaving 16 bases between them. The CDR3 consists of 16 residues.

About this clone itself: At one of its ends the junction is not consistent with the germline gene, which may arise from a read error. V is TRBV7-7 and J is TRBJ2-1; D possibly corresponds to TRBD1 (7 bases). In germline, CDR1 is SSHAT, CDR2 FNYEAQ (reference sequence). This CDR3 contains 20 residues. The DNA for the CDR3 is TGTGCTAGCAGGAATAACCGCTTGGGCAGGGGGGTTCAGGACTGGAATGAGCAGTTCTTC. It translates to CASRNNRLGRGVQDWNEQFF.

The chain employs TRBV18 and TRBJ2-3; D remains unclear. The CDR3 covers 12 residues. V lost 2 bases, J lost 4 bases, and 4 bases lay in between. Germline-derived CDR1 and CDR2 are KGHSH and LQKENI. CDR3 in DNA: TGTGCCAGCTCACCAGCGGCAGATACGCAGTATTTT. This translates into CASSPAADTQYF.

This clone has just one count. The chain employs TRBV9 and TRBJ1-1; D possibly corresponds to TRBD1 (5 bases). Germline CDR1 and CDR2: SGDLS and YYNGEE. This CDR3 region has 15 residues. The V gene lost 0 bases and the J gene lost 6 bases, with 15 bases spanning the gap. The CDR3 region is CASSVDYRGGAEAFF. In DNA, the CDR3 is TGTGCCAGCAGCGTAGATTATAGGGGTGGGGCTGAAGCTTTCTTT.

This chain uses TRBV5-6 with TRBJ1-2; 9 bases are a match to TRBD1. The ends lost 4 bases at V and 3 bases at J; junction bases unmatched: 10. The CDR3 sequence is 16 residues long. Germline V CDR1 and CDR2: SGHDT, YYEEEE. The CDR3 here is CASSPGQGRRDYGYTF. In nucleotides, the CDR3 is TGTGCCAGCAGCCCGGGACAGGGTAGGAGAGACTATGGCTACACCTTC.

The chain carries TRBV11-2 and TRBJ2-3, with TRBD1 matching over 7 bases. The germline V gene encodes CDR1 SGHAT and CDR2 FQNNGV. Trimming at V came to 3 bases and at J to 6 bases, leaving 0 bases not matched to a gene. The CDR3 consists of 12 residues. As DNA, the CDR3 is TGTGCCAGCAGCTTGACAGGGGATACGCAGTATTTT. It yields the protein CASSLTGDTQYF.

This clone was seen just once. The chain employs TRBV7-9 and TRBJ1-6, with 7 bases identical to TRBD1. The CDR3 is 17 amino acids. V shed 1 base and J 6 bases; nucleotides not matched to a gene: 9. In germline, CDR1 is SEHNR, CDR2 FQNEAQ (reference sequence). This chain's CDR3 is CASSLGVQGTSNSPLHF. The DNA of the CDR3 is TGTGCCAGCAGCTTAGGCGTACAGGGGACTAGTAATTCACCCCTCCACTTT.

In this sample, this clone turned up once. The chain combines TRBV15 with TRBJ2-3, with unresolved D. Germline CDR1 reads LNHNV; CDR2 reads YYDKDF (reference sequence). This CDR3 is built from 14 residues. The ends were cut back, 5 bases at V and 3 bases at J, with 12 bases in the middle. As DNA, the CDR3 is TGTGCCACCAGCCGACCCCTAAGAACAGATACGCAGTATTTT. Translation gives CATSRPLRTDTQYF. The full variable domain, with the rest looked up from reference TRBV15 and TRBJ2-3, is DAMVIQNPRYQVTQFGKPVTLSCSQTLNHNVMYWYQQKSSQAPKLLFHYYDKDFNNEADTPDNFQSRRPNTSFCFLDIRSPGLGDTAMYLCATSRPLRTDTQYFGPGTRLTVL.

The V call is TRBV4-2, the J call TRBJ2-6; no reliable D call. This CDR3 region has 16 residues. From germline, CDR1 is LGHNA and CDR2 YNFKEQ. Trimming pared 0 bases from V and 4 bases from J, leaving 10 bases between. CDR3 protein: CASSQDPHAGANVLTF. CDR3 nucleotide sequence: TGTGCCAGCAGCCAAGATCCCCACGCGGGGGCCAACGTCCTGACTTTC.

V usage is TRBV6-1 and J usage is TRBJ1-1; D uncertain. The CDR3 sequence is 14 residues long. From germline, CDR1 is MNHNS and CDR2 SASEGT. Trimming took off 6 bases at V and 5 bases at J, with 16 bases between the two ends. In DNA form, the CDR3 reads TGTGCCAGCAGATTCTCTTCCTCGGGAACTGAAGCTTTCTTT. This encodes CASRFSSSGTEAFF.

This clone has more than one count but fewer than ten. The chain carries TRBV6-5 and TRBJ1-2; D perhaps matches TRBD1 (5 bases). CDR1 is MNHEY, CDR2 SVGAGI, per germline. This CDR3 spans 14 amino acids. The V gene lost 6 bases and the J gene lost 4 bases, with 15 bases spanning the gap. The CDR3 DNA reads TGTGCCAGCAGCAAACCAGGGTTGTCCTATGGCTACACCTTC. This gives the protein CASSKPGLSYGYTF.

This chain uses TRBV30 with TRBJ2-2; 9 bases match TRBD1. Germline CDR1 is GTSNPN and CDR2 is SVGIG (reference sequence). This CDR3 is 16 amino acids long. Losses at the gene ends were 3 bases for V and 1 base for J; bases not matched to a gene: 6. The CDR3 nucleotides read TGTGCCTGGAGAGAGAAGGACAGGGGGAACACCGGGGAGCTGTTTTTT. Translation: CAWREKDRGNTGELFF. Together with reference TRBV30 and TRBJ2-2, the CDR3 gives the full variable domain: SQTIHQWPATLVQPVGSPLSLECTVEGTSNPNLYWYRQAAGRGLQLLFYSVGIGQISSEVPQNLSASRPQDRQFILSSKKLLLSDSGFYLCAWREKDRGNTGELFFGEGSRLTVL.